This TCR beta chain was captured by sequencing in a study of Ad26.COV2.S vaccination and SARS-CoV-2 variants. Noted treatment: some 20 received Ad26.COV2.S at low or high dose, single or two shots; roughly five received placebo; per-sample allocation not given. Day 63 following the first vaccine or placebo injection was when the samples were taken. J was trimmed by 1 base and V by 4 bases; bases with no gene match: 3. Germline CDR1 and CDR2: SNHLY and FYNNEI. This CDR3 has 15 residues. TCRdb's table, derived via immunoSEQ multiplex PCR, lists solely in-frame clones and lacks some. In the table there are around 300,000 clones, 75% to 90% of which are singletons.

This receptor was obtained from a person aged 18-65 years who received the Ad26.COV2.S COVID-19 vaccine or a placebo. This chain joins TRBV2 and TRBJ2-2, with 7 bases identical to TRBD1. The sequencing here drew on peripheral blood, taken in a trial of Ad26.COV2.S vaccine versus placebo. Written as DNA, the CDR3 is TGTGCCAGCAGTGTTAGACAGGGGAACACCGGGGAGCTGTTTTTT. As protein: CASSVRQGNTGELFF.